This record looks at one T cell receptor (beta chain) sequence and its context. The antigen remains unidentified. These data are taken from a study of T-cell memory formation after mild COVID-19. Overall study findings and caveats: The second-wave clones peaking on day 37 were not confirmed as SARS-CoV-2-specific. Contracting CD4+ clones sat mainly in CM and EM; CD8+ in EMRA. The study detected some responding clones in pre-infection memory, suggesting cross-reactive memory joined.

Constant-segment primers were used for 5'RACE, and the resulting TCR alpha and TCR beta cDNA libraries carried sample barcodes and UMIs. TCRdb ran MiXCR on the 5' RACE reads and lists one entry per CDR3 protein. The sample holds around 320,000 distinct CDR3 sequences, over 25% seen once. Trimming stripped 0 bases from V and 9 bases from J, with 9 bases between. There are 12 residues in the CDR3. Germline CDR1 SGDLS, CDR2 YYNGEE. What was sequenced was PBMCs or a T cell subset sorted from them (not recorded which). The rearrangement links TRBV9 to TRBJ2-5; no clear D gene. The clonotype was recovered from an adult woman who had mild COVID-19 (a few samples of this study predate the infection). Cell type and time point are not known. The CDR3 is CASSVGPGPQYF. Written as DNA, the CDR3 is TGTGCCAGCAGCGTAGGGCCCGGCCCCCAGTACTTC.